This T cell receptor beta chain appears in the sequencing data of a study of cytomegalovirus exposure and HLA in healthy donors. Study information: Approximately 83 million unique TCRs from HLA-typed donors were held in an early data release. Whole-study results and caveats: Available immune exposure information was restricted to CMV serostatus only.

PCR involved 60 Vbeta and 13 Jbeta primers. Only in-frame clones appear in the TCRdb table, and some are missing; sequencing was by immunoSEQ multiplex PCR. This table has 110,000 to 150,000 clones, roughly two thirds appearing once. Germline CDR1 SGHTA, CDR2 FQGTGA. Between the trimmed V and J ends, which lost 4 bases and 7 bases, there was a span of 11 bases. This CDR3 spans 14 amino acids. As regards this clone: Its antigen is not known.

The receptor's source is a woman in her thirties or forties in good health and CMV-seronegative. The sequenced material came from PBMCs. V usage is TRBV7-3 and J usage is TRBJ1-6; a weak D match, TRBD1 (5 bases). CDR3 region: CASSSQGTNSPLHF. DNA of the CDR3: TGTGCCAGCAGCTCGCAGGGAACCAATTCACCCCTCCACTTT.